This T cell receptor beta chain was sequenced in a study of CD8 T cells in Susac syndrome. Unmatched junction bases numbered 4, after V lost 1 base and J lost 10 bases. CDR3 length equals 14 residues. Germline-derived CDR1 and CDR2 are LGHDT and YNNKEL (reference sequence). RNA, at 0.5 to 1 ug, was reverse transcribed with random hexamers. TCRdb re-called the immunoSEQ multiplex PCR reads through MiXCR, storing one row per CDR3 protein. The sample holds some 96,000 distinct CDR3 sequences; about 95% are singletons and the top ten take over 0.3%. CD8+ and CD4+ T cells circulating in blood were sequenced for TCR beta. Negative isolation was used for CD8+ and CD4+ T cells, and FACS enrichment was applied to TEMRA cells.

What was sequenced was CD4+ T cells from PBMCs. This TCR derives from a human donor with Susac syndrome. The chain is built from TRBV3-1 and TRBJ1-4; TRBD1 matches 9 bases. Here the CDR3 reads CASSQVGQGTKLFF. As DNA, the CDR3 is TGTGCCAGCAGCCAAGTAGGACAGGGGACAAAACTGTTTTTT. Drawing the rest from reference TRBV3-1 and TRBJ1-4, the complete variable domain is DTAVSQTPKYLVTQMGNDKSIKCEQNLGHDTMYWYKQDSKKFLKIMFSYNNKELIINETVPNRFSPKSPDKAHLNLHINSLELGDSAVYFCASSQVGQGTKLFFGSGTQLSVL.